These 8 T cell receptor beta chains were all obtained from the same sample, sequenced in a study of blood T cell repertoires in COVID-19. Clones were read by immunoSEQ multiplex PCR, and TCRdb kept only the in-frame ones, dropping some. The sample has under 50,000 clones; 70% to 90% are singletons. Sequenced material: peripheral blood. All receptors come from a human donor in a cohort sampled during active COVID-19.

This chain connects TRBV3-1 (or the pseudogene TRBV3-2) to TRBJ1-5; 8 nucleotides line up with TRBD1. Unmatched junction bases numbered 8, after V lost 3 bases and J lost 4 bases. Germline CDR1 LGHDT, CDR2 YNNKEL (reference sequence). The CDR3 sequence is 16 residues long. The CDR3 DNA is TGTGCCAGCAGCCAGCAGGGGGCGGGTCGGAATCAGCCCCAGCATTTT. Amino acid sequence: CASSQQGAGRNQPQHF.

The chain employs TRBV19 and TRBJ2-5; 8 nucleotides align to TRBD1. The CDR3 is made up of 15 amino acids. From germline, CDR1 is LNHDA and CDR2 SQIVND (reference sequence). The trim removed 6 bases at V and 1 base at J, leaving 7 bases unmatched. This CDR3 reads CASRGTGGGQETQYF. The CDR3 region has the DNA TGTGCCAGTAGGGGGACAGGAGGGGGCCAAGAGACCCAGTACTTC.

The rearrangement uses TRBV5-4 and TRBJ1-1; perhaps TRBD1 as D (6 bases). V was trimmed by 2 bases and J by 5 bases, leaving 16 bases between them. This CDR3 spans 15 amino acids. CDR1 and CDR2 (germline): SGHNT, YYREEE (reference sequence). The CDR3 spells CASSFPGVRDTEAFF. CDR3 DNA sequence: TGTGCCAGCAGCTTCCCAGGGGTAAGGGATACTGAAGCTTTCTTT.

The J gene is TRBJ2-1, the V gene TRBV9; 7 bases align to TRBD2. Trimming cost V 4 bases and J 5 bases; bases outside gene matches: 12. CDR3 size: 16 residues. Germline CDR1 reads SGDLS; CDR2 reads YYNGEE. The CDR3 nucleotides read TGTGCCAGCAGCCCCCCGGGGAAGCGGGGAGACAATGAGCAGTTCTTC. Translation gives CASSPPGKRGDNEQFF.

The V and J genes are TRBV7-3 and TRBJ2-1; tentative D call: TRBD2 (6 bases). This CDR3 has 16 residues. The germline V gene has CDR1 SGHTA and CDR2 FQGTGA. V gave up 1 base and J gave up 2 bases, with 12 bases separating them. The CDR3 loop is CASSLNGGETYNEQFF. CDR3 nucleotides: TGTGCCAGCAGCTTAAACGGCGGGGAGACCTACAATGAGCAGTTCTTC.

This clone was detected only a few times. The chain has TRBV9 and TRBJ1-1; D call uncertain. The CDR3 has 13 residues. Trimming pared 1 base from V and 0 bases from J, leaving 4 bases between. CDR1 SGDLS and CDR2 YYNGEE come from the germline V gene. The CDR3: CASSVTLNTEAFF. CDR3 coding DNA: TGTGCCAGCAGCGTAACTCTGAACACTGAAGCTTTCTTT. Full variable domain (rest looked up from reference TRBV9 and TRBJ1-1): DSGVTQTPKHLITATGQRVTLRCSPRSGDLSVYWYQQSLDQGLQFLIQYYNGEERAKGNILERFSAQQFPDLHSELNLSSLELGDSALYFCASSVTLNTEAFFGQGTRLTVV.

The chain combines TRBV6-1 with TRBJ2-2, with 9 bases fitting TRBD2. This CDR3 spans 20 amino acids. Per the germline V gene, CDR1 is MNHNS and CDR2 is SASEGT. J gave up 4 bases and V 4 bases, and 19 bases lay outside the gene matches. The chain's CDR3 is CASSALGGLRGGLGTGELFF. The CDR3 DNA reads as TGTGCCAGCAGTGCCCTAGGAGGGTTGCGGGGGGGCCTGGGCACCGGGGAGCTGTTTTTT.

J is TRBJ1-6 and V is TRBV7-8; no clear D. The CDR3 loop spans 15 amino acids. The V gene lost 2 bases and the J gene lost 2 bases, with 7 bases spanning the gap. CDR1 is SGHVS and CDR2 is FQNEAQ in the germline V gene. In nucleotides, the CDR3 is TGTGCCAGCAGCTTACCCGGAGCCTATAATTCACCCCTCCACTTT. Residues: CASSLPGAYNSPLHF.